This TCR beta chain originates from a study of cytomegalovirus exposure and HLA in healthy donors. Only in-frame clones appear in the TCRdb table, and some are missing; sequencing was by immunoSEQ multiplex PCR. The sample records some 140,000 clones, approximately 84% being singletons. V was shortened by 4 bases and J by 3 bases, with 11 bases between the two germline ends. CDR3 size: 13 residues. Germline V gene data show CDR1 as GTSNPN and CDR2 as SVGIG (reference sequence). Study-wide points: CMV antigen specificity of a few CMV-associated chains was confirmed in vitro. Accounts indicate the classifier identified cytomegalovirus status with strong specificity and sensitivity.

As concerns this clone: What it binds is unknown.

The chain is built from TRBV30 and TRBJ2-3; a possible D gene is TRBD2 (5 bases). The sequence came from a man aged 25 to 40 in good health and CMV-seropositive. The material sequenced was PBMCs. CDR3 nucleotides: TGTGCCTGGATAGGAGGTTGGACAGATACGCAGTATTTT. It translates to CAWIGGWTDTQYF.